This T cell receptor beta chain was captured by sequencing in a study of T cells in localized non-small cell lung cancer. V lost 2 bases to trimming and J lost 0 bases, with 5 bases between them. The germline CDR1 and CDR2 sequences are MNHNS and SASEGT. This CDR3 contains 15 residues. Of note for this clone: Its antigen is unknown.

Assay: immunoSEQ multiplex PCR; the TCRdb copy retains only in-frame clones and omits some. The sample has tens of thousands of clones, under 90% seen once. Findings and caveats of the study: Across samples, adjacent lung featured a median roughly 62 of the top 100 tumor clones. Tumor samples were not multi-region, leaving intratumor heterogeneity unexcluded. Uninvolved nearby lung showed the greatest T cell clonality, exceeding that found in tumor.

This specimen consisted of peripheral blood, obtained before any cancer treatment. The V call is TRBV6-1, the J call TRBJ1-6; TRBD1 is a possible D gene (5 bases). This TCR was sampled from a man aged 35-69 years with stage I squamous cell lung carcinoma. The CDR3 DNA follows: TGTGCCAGCAGTGAACAGGGCTCCTATAATTCACCCCTCCACTTT. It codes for CASSEQGSYNSPLHF.